A selection of T cell receptor beta chains follows, all from one sample in a study of CD8 T cells in ankylosing spondylitis. TCRdb called the 5' RACE reads again in MiXCR, with one record for every CDR3 protein. In the table there are over 600,000 distinct CDR3 sequences, 19% of which are singletons. Sequences were obtained from blood, either unsorted or a sorted T cell fraction (not recorded which). These receptors originate from a male donor with ankylosing spondylitis. The CDR3 runs from the conserved cysteine through the conserved F or W. Each record gives: V gene, CDR3 length, clone size, J gene, D gene, CDR3 DNA, CDR3 protein. The D gene is left open where the match is weak. Only some rows state a clone size, as once, few, many or a class for expanded clones.

TRBV12-3/TRBV12-4	15	-	TRBJ1-1	TRBD1	TGTGCCAGCAGCGAACAGGGGGCTGGTGGCACTGAAGCTTTCTTT	CASSEQGAGGTEAFF
TRBV27	14	few	TRBJ2-1	-	TGTGCCAGCAGTTTATCGTCCGTGGGCAATGAGCAGTTCTTC	CASSLSSVGNEQFF
TRBV5-1	13	many	TRBJ2-7	-	TGCGCCAGCAGCTTGAAGGAGACCTACGAGCAGTACTTC	CASSLKETYEQYF
TRBV9	15	few	TRBJ2-3	-	TGTGCCAGCAGCGTAGAAGGGAGACCCACAGATACGCAGTATTTT	CASSVEGRPTDTQYF
TRBV12-3/TRBV12-4	14	many	TRBJ2-4	TRBD1	TGTGCCAGCAGTCTGGGGACAGGTGGTGGCATTCAGTACTTC	CASSLGTGGGIQYF
TRBV11-2	15	-	TRBJ1-6	TRBD1	TGTGCCAGCAGCCCTACAGGGGCCGATAATTCACCCCTCCACTTT	CASSPTGADNSPLHF
TRBV20-1	16	once	TRBJ2-1	-	TGCAGTGCTAATGACCCGGGAGACCCTAATCGGAATGAGCAGTTCTTC	CSANDPGDPNRNEQFF
TRBV7-8	15	-	TRBJ1-3	-	TGTGCCAGCAGCTACGTACTGACCTCTGGAAACACCATATATTTT	CASSYVLTSGNTIYF
TRBV10-3	11	-	TRBJ2-1	TRBD2	TGTGCCAACGAAATAGCGGGAGAGCAGTTCTTC	CANEIAGEQFF
TRBV12-3/TRBV12-4	12	-	TRBJ2-2	-	TGTGCCAGCAGAAGCGACACCGGGGAGCTGTTTTTT	CASRSDTGELFF
TRBV12-3/TRBV12-4	15	-	TRBJ2-7	TRBD1	TGTGCCAGCAGCCCGGACAGGGCCTTTACCTACGAGCAGTACTTC	CASSPDRAFTYEQYF
TRBV5-5	13	-	TRBJ1-3	-	TGTGCCAGCACCTTGGTCCCTGGAAACACCATATATTTT	CASTLVPGNTIYF
TRBV20-1	12	-	TRBJ2-2	-	TGCAGTGCTAGGGTGAACACCGGGGAGCTGTTTTTT	CSARVNTGELFF
TRBV24-1	17	-	TRBJ2-1	-	TGTGCCACCAGTGATCCAACGAGCGCCGACTCCTACAATGAGCAGTTCTTC	CATSDPTSADSYNEQFF
TRBV2	14	few	TRBJ2-5	TRBD1	TGTGCCAGCAGACCCACAGGGGGCGAAGAGACCCAGTACTTC	CASRPTGGEETQYF
TRBV29-1	15	few	TRBJ1-4	TRBD1	TGCAGCGTTGGGACAGGGGGGGCAACTAATGAAAAACTGTTTTTT	CSVGTGGATNEKLFF
TRBV29-1	13	few	TRBJ1-2	-	TGCAGCGCACAGACAGGACCTAACTATGGCTACACCTTC	CSAQTGPNYGYTF
TRBV12-3/TRBV12-4	17	few	TRBJ2-5	-	TGTGCCAGCAGTTTAGTTGTGAGGAACCCACGCCAAGAGACCCAGTACTTC	CASSLVVRNPRQETQYF
TRBV27	13	few	TRBJ2-1	-	TGTGCCAGCGGAGCGGGTAGCAACAATGAGCAGTTCTTC	CASGAGSNNEQFF
TRBV12-3/TRBV12-4	14	-	TRBJ1-2	-	TGTGCCAGCAGTTCCGGGACACGACTCTATGGCTACACCTTC	CASSSGTRLYGYTF
TRBV25-1	14	-	TRBJ2-1	-	TGTGCCAGCAGTGACCTGGACTACAAAGGCGAGCAGTTCTTC	CASSDLDYKGEQFF
TRBV3-1	14	few	TRBJ2-5	TRBD2	TGTGCCAGCAGCCCACTAGCGGGAGTGGAGACCCAGTACTTC	CASSPLAGVETQYF
TRBV4-1	14	-	TRBJ2-7	TRBD1	TGCGCCAGCAGCTTCGACAGGGGAGTCTACGAGCAGTACTTC	CASSFDRGVYEQYF
TRBV4-1	16	-	TRBJ2-2	-	TGCGCCAGCAGCCCCGGACTGTTAGGGGACACCGGGGAGCTGTTTTTT	CASSPGLLGDTGELFF
TRBV18	15	few	TRBJ2-1	-	TGTGCCAGCTCACCACCGAGCGCCACCTGGAATGAGCAGTTCTTC	CASSPPSATWNEQFF
TRBV4-1	14	-	TRBJ1-5	-	TGCGCCAGCAGCCCCATGATAGGTAATCAGCCCCAGCATTTT	CASSPMIGNQPQHF
TRBV7-2	15	-	TRBJ1-3	-	TGTGCCAGCAGCCACGACAGCTCCTCTGGAAACACCATATATTTT	CASSHDSSSGNTIYF
TRBV9	16	-	TRBJ2-5	TRBD2	TGTGCCAGCAGCGTAGAGGGGAGCGGGGGGGCTGAGACCCAGTACTTC	CASSVEGSGGAETQYF
TRBV9	14	once	TRBJ2-5	-	TGTGCCAGCAGCGTAGCAGTTAACTCAGGGGCCCAGTACTTC	CASSVAVNSGAQYF
TRBV7-2	16	-	TRBJ2-7	TRBD2	TGTGCCAGCAGCTTAGCTGGGACTAGCATTGGGTACGAGCAGTACTTC	CASSLAGTSIGYEQYF
TRBV6-2/TRBV6-3	14	few	TRBJ2-5	-	TGTGCCAGCAGTTACGGGACGACCGGGGAGACCCAGTACTTC	CASSYGTTGETQYF
TRBV29-1	13	-	TRBJ2-7	TRBD1	TGCAGCACCCGGGACAGGGGGCCGAACGAGCAGTACTTC	CSTRDRGPNEQYF
TRBV2	14	many	TRBJ1-1	TRBD1	TGTGCCAGCAGTGACGGGACAGGTTGGACTGAAGCTTTCTTT	CASSDGTGWTEAFF
TRBV4-2	16	few	TRBJ2-1	TRBD2	TGTGCCAGCAGCCAAGATGTCCTAGCGGGTTACAATGAGCAGTTCTTC	CASSQDVLAGYNEQFF
TRBV27	12	-	TRBJ1-1	-	TGTGCCAGCAGGGGAGTAGAGTTTGAAGCTTTCTTT	CASRGVEFEAFF
TRBV29-1	11	many	TRBJ2-7	TRBD1	TGCAGCGCAGACAGGGGTGGCGAGCAGTACTTC	CSADRGGEQYF
TRBV12-3/TRBV12-4	15	-	TRBJ2-6	-	TGTGCCAGCAGTGCGGACACGACAGGGGCCAACGTCCTGACTTTC	CASSADTTGANVLTF
TRBV29-1	14	once	TRBJ1-2	-	TGCAGCGTTGAAGACCAGGGACTCAGCTATGGCTACACCTTC	CSVEDQGLSYGYTF
TRBV18	14	few	TRBJ2-7	TRBD1	TGTGCCAGCTCGGCGACAGGGTTGGACTACGAGCAGTACTTC	CASSATGLDYEQYF
TRBV9	15	few	TRBJ2-1	-	TGTGCCAGCAGCGTGGGGACCCCTATATTGAATGAGCAGTTCTTC	CASSVGTPILNEQFF
TRBV20-1	15	many	TRBJ2-1	TRBD2	TGCAGTGCTAATAGCGGGTTGGGTCGGGGGAATGAGCAGTTCTTC	CSANSGLGRGNEQFF
TRBV5-1	16	few	TRBJ2-5	TRBD2	TGCGCCAGCAGCCCAGTAGCGGGAGACTACCTAGAGACCCAGTACTTC	CASSPVAGDYLETQYF
TRBV29-1	13	few	TRBJ1-6	-	TGCAGCGTGGGGGTAGGACATGGATCACCCCTCCACTTT	CSVGVGHGSPLHF
TRBV12-3/TRBV12-4	16	few	TRBJ2-5	-	TGTGCCAGCAGTTTCCGGATGGGGCGGGCAGGGGAGACCCAGTACTTC	CASSFRMGRAGETQYF
TRBV20-1	15	-	TRBJ2-7	TRBD1	TGCAGTGCTAGAGACTCCTCAGGGGGCGCGTACGAGCAGTACTTC	CSARDSSGGAYEQYF
TRBV7-6	17	few	TRBJ1-6	TRBD1	TGTGCCAGCAGCGTACAGACAGGGGACTTTCTTAATTCACCCCTCCACTTT	CASSVQTGDFLNSPLHF
TRBV12-5	16	few	TRBJ2-2	TRBD1	TGTGCTAGTGGTTTATCACAGGGGGGAAACACCGGGGAGCTGTTTTTT	CASGLSQGGNTGELFF
TRBV5-1	14	few	TRBJ2-1	-	TGCGCCAGCAGCTTTTTGGGGTTTGCGAATGAGCAGTTCTTC	CASSFLGFANEQFF
TRBV6-2/TRBV6-3	13	-	TRBJ1-5	-	TGTGCCAGCACAGATTATAGCAATCAGCCCCAGCATTTT	CASTDYSNQPQHF
TRBV7-9	16	few	TRBJ1-1	-	TGTGCCAGCAGCTCCTCACCATCGTCCGGCGGGACTGAAGCTTTCTTT	CASSSSPSSGGTEAFF
TRBV5-1	16	-	TRBJ2-6	-	TGCGCCAGCAGCTTGGAGGGCTTCTCTGGGGCCAACGTCCTGACTTTC	CASSLEGFSGANVLTF
TRBV7-8	16	once	TRBJ2-2	TRBD2	TGTGCCAGCAGCCCGCCAGCGGGGACGAACACCGGGGAGCTGTTTTTT	CASSPPAGTNTGELFF
TRBV12-5	14	many	TRBJ1-6	-	TGTGCTAGTGGTTTGACGGGGGGCGGTTCACCCCTCCACTTT	CASGLTGGGSPLHF
TRBV20-1	15	-	TRBJ1-5	TRBD1	TGCAGTGTTCCAGACAGGGGAGGGGGCAATCAGCCCCAGCATTTT	CSVPDRGGGNQPQHF
TRBV5-1	15	-	TRBJ2-7	TRBD1	TGCGCCAGCAGCCAGGACAGGGACCCTAACTACGAGCAGTACTTC	CASSQDRDPNYEQYF
TRBV12-3/TRBV12-4	15	few	TRBJ2-1	TRBD1	TGTGCCAGCAGTTCTCCGGGACAGATCCTTGATGAGCAGTTCTTC	CASSSPGQILDEQFF